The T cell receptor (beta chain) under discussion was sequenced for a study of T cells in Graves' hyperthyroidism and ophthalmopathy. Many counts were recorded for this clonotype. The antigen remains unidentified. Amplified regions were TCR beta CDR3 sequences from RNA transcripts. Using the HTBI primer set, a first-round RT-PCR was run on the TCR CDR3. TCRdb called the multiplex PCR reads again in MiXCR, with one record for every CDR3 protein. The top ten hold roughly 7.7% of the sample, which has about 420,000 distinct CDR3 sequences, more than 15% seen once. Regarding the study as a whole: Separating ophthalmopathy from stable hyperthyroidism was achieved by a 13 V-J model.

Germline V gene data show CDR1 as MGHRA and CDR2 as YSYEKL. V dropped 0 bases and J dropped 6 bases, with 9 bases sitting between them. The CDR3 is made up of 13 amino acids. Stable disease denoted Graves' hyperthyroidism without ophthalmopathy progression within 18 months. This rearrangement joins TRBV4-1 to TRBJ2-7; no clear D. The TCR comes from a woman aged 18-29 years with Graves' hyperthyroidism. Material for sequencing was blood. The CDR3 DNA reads TGCGCCAGCAGCCAAGACTTCGATCGCGAGCAGTACTTC. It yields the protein CASSQDFDREQYF.